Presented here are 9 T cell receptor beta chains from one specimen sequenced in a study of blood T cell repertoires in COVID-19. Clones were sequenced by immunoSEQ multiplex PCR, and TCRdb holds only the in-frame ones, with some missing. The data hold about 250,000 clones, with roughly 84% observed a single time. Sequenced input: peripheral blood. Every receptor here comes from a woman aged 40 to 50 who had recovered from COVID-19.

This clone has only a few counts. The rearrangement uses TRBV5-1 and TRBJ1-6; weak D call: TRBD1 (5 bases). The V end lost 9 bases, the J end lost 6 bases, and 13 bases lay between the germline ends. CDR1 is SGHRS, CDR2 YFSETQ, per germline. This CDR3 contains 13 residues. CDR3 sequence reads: CATSQGSNSPLHF. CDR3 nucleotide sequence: TGCGCCACCAGTCAGGGAAGTAATTCACCCCTCCACTTT.

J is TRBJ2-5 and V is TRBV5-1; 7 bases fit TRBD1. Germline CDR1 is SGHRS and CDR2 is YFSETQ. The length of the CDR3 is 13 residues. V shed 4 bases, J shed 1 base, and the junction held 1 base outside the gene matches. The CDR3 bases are TGCGCCAGCAGCCCAGGGGGCCAAGAGACCCAGTACTTC. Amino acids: CASSPGGQETQYF.

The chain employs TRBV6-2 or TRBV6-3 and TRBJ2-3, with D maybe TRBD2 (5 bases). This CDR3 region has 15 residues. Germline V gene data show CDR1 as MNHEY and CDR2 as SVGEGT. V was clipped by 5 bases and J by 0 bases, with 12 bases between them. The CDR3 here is CASSPREPSTDTQYF. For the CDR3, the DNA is TGTGCCAGCAGTCCCCGGGAACCTAGCACAGATACGCAGTATTTT.

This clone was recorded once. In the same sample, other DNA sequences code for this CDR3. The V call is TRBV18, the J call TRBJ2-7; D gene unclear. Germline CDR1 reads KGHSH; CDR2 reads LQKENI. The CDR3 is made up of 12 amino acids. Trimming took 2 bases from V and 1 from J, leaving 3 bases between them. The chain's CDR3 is CASSPSSYEQYF. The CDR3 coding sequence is TGTGCCAGCTCACCATCATCCTACGAGCAGTACTTC.

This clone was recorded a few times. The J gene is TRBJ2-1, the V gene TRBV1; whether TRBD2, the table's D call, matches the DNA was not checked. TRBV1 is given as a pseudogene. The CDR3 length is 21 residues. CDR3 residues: CTSSQDGVLAGGRSSYNEQFF. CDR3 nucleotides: TGCACCAGCAGCCAAGATGGTGTCCTAGCGGGGGGCCGGAGCTCCTACAATGAGCAGTTCTTC.

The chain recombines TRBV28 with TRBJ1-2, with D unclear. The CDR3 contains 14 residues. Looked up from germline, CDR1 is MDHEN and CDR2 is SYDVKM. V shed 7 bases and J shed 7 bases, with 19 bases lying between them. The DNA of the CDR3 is TGTGCCAGCAACTCGGAGGGAGAGAGCGGTGGCTACACCTTC. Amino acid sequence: CASNSEGESGGYTF.

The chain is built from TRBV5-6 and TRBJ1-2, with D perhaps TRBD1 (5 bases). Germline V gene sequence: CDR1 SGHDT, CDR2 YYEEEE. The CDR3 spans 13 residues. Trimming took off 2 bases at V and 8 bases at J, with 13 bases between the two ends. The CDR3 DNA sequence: TGTGCCAGCAGCTTAGGGCAGGGTCAAGGCTACACCTTC. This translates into CASSLGQGQGYTF.

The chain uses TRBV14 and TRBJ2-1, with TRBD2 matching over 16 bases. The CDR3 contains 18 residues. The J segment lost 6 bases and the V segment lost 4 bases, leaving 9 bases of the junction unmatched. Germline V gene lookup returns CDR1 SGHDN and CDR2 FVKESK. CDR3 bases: TGTGCCAGCAGCCCAAAGGGACTAGCGGGGGGGCGCCTCAATGAGCAGTTCTTC. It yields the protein CASSPKGLAGGRLNEQFF. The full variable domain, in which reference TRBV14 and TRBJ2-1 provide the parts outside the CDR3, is EAGVTQFPSHSVIEKGQTVTLRCDPISGHDNLYWYRRVMGKEIKFLLHFVKESKQDESGMPNNRFLAERTGGTYSTLKVQPAELEDSGVYFCASSPKGLAGGRLNEQFFGPGTRLTVL.

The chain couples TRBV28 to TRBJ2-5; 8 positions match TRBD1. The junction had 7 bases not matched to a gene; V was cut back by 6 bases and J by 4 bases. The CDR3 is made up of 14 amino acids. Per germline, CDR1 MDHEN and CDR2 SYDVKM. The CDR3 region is CASRSGGQGETQYF. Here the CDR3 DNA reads TGTGCCAGCAGATCAGGGGGCCAGGGAGAGACCCAGTACTTC.